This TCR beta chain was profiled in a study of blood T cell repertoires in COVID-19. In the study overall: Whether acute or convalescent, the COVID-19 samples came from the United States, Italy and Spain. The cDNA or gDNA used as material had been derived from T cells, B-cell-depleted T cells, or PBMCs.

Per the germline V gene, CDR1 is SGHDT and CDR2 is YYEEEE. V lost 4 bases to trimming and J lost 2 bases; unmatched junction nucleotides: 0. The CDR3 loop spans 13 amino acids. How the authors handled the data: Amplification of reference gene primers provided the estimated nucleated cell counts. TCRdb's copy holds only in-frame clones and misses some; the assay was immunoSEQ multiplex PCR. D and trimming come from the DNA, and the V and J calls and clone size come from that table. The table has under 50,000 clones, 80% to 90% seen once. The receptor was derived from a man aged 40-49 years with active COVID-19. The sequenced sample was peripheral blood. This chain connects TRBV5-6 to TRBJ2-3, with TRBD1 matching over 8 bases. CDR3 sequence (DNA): TGTGCCAGCAGCCAGGGGGCCACAGATACGCAGTATTTT. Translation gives CASSQGATDTQYF.